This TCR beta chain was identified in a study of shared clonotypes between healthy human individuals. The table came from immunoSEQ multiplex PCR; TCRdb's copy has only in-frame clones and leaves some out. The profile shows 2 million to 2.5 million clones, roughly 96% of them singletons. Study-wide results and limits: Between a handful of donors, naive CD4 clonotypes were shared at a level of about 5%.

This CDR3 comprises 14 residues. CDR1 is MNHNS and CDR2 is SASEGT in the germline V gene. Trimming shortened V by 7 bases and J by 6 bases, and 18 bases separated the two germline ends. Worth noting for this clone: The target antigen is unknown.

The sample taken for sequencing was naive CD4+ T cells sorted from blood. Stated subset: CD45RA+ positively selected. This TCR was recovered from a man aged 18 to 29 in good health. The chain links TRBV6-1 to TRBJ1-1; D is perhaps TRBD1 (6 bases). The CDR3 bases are TGTGCCAGCATTAGGGGCAGGGGATATGCTGAAGCTTTCTTT. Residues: CASIRGRGYAEAFF.